Listed below are T cell receptor beta chains from one sample, sequenced in a study of blood T cell repertoires in COVID-19. Assay used: immunoSEQ multiplex PCR; TCRdb lists only in-frame clones, some missing. The sample holds around 110,000 clones, approximately 82% seen once. Sequencing was done on a sample of peripheral blood. The receptors stem from a man in his 70s with active or convalescent COVID-19. CDR3s include the opening cysteine and the closing phenylalanine or tryptophan. The D gene is left open where the match is weak.

V	length	D	J	CDR3	DNA
TRBV4-1	16	TRBD2	TRBJ2-3	CASSQVRLAGADTQYF	TGCGCCAGCAGCCAAGTTCGGCTAGCGGGAGCAGATACGCAGTATTTT
TRBV5-4	14	.	TRBJ2-7	CASSLGGGDSEQYF	TGTGCCAGCAGCTTGGGGGGTGGGGACTCGGAGCAGTACTTC
TRBV9	15	.	TRBJ1-3	CASSVGREAGNTIYF	TGTGCCAGCAGCGTCGGCAGGGAGGCTGGAAACACCATATATTTT
TRBV7-2	15	TRBD1	TRBJ1-2	CASSLVGQGAHGYTF	TGTGCCAGCAGCTTAGTAGGTCAGGGGGCCCATGGCTACACCTTC
TRBV6-2/TRBV6-3	17	.	TRBJ2-5	CASSTIPRADFGQTQYF	TGTGCCAGCAGTACTATTCCCCGAGCGGATTTTGGTCAGACCCAGTACTTC
TRBV29-1	13	TRBD1	TRBJ1-2	CSVGQGATDGYTF	TGCAGCGTTGGGCAGGGGGCGACGGATGGCTACACCTTC
TRBV13	20	.	TRBJ1-1	CASSLFFSGVRGSGYTEAFF	TGTGCCAGCAGCTTATTTTTTAGCGGGGTCAGGGGATCGGGGTACACTGAAGCTTTCTTT
TRBV5-1	16	TRBD1	TRBJ1-4	CASSFSRTGRDEKLFF	TGCGCCAGCAGCTTTTCAAGGACAGGCCGGGATGAAAAACTGTTTTTT
TRBV4-2	18	.	TRBJ1-1	CASSQDLRALRMNTEAFF	TGTGCCAGCAGCCAAGATCTCAGGGCGTTGCGGATGAACACTGAAGCTTTCTTT
TRBV10-1	17	.	TRBJ1-6	CASSESAEGLRNSPLHF	TGCGCCAGCAGTGAGTCAGCCGAGGGCCTGAGGAATTCACCCCTCCACTTT
TRBV4-1	16	.	TRBJ2-2	CASSQASPRNTGELFF	TGCGCCAGCAGCCAAGCTTCCCCGAGGAACACCGGGGAGCTGTTTTTT